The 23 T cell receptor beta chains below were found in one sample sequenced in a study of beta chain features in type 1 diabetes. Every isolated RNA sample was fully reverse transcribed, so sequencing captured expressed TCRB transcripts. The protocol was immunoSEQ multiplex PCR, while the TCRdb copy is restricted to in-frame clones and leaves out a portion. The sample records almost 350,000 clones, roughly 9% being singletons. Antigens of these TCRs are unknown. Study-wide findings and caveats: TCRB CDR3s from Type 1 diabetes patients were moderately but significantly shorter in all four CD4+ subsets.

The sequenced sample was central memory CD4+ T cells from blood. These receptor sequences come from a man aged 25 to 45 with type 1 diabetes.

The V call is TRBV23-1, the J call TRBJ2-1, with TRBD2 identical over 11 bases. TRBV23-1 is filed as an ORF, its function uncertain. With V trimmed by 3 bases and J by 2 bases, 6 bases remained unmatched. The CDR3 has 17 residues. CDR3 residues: CASSHRLAGSTYNEQFF. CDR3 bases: TGCGCCAGCAGTCATAGACTAGCGGGGAGTACCTACAATGAGCAGTTCTTC.

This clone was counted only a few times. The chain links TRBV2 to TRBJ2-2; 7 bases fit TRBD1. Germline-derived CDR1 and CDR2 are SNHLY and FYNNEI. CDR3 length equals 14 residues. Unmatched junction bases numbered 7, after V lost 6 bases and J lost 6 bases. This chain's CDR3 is CASSRGQAPGELFF. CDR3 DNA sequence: TGTGCCAGCAGCCGCGGACAGGCCCCCGGGGAGCTGTTTTTT.

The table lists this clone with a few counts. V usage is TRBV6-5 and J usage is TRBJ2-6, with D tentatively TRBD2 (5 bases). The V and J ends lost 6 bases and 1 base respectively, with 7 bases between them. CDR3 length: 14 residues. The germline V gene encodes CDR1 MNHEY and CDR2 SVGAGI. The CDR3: CASSPGSGANVLTF. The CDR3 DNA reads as TGTGCCAGCAGCCCGGGATCTGGGGCCAACGTCCTGACTTTC.

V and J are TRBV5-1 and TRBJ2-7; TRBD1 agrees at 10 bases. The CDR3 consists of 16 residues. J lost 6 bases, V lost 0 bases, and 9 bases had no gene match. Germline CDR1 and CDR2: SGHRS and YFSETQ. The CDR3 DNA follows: TGCGCCAGCAGCTTGGCCGGGACAGGGGTCCAACGCGAGCAGTACTTC. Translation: CASSLAGTGVQREQYF.

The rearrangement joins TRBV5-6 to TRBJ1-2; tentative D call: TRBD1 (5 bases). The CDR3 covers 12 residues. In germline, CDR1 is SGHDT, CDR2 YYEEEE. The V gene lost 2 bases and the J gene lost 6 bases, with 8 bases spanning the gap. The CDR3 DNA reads TGTGCCAGCAGCTTACTAGGGGATGGCTACACCTTC. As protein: CASSLLGDGYTF. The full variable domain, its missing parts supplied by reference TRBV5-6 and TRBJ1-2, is DAGVTQSPTHLIKTRGQQVTLRCSPKSGHDTVSWYQQALGQGPQFIFQYYEEEERQRGNFPDRFSGHQFPNYSSELNVNALLLGDSALYLCASSLLGDGYTFGSGTRLTVV.

The CDR3 protein is CASRRPGQNYGYTF. CDR3 coding DNA: TGTGCCAGCAGGAGACCGGGACAGAACTATGGCTACACCTTC. V usage is TRBV27 and J usage is TRBJ1-2; TRBD1 matches at 7 bases. CDR3 length equals 14 residues. Germline CDR1 MNHEY, CDR2 SMNVEV (reference sequence). Trimming took 6 bases from V and 2 from J; bases not matched to a gene: 6.

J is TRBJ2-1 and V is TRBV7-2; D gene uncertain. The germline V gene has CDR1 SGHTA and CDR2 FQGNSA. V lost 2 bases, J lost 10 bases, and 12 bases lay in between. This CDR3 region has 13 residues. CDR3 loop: CASSLSYVPEQFF. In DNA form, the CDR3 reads TGTGCCAGCAGCTTAAGTTATGTCCCGGAGCAGTTCTTC.

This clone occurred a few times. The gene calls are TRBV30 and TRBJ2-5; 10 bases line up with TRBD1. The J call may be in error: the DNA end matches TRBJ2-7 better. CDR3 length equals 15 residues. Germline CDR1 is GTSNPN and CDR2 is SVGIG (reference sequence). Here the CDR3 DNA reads TGTGCCTGGAGCCCCGACAGGGGGCTGGGCTACGAGCAGTACTTC. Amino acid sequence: CAWSPDRGLGYEQYF.

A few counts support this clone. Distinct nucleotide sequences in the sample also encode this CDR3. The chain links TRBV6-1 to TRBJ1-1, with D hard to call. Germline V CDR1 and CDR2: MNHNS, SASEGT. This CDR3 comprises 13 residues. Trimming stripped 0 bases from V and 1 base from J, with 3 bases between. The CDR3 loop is CASSEAENTEAFF. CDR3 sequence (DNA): TGTGCCAGCAGTGAAGCAGAGAACACTGAAGCTTTCTTT.

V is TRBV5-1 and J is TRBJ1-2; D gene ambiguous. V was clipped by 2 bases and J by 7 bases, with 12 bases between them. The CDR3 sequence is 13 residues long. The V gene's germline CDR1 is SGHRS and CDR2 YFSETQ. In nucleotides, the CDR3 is TGCGCCAGCAGCTTACTTGGGGAGGGTGGCTACACCTTC. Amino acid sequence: CASSLLGEGGYTF.

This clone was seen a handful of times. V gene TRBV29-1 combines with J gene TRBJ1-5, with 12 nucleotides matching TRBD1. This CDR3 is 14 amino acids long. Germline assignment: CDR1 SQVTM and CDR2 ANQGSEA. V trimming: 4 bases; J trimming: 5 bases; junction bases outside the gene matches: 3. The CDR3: CSVGGTGGDQPQHF. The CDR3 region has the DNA TGCAGCGTTGGTGGGACAGGGGGCGATCAGCCCCAGCATTTT.

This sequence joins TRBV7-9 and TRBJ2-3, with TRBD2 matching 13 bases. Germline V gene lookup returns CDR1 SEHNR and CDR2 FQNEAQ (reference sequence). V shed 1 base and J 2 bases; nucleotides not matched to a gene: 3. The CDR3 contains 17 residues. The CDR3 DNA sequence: TGTGCCAGCAGCTTAGGGACTAGCGGGGGAGCCACAGATACGCAGTATTTT. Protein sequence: CASSLGTSGGATDTQYF.

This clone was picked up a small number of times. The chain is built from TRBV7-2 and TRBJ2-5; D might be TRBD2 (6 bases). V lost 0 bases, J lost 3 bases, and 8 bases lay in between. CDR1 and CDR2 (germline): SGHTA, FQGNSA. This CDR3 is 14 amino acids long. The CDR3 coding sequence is TGTGCCAGCAGCTTAGCGACGGGGGAAGAGACCCAGTACTTC. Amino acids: CASSLATGEETQYF.

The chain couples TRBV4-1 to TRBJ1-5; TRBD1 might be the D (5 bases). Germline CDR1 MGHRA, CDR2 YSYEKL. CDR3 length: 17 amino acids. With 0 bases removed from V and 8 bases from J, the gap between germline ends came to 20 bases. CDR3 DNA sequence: TGCGCCAGCAGCCAAGAGGGGCGGCGGCAGGCCGGGGAGCCCCAGCATTTT. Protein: CASSQEGRRQAGEPQHF.

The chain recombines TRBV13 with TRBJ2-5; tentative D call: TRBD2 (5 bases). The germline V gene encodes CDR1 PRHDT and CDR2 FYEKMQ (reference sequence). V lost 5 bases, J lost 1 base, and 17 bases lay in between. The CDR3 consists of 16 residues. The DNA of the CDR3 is TGTGCCAGCAGCCGTGGACTGGGAAGGTTCCAAGAGACCCAGTACTTC. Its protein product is CASSRGLGRFQETQYF.

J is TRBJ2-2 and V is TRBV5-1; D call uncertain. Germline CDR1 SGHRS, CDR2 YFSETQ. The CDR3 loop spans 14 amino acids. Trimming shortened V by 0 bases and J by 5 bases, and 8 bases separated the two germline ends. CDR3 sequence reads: CASSLELATGELFF. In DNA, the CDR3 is TGCGCCAGCAGCTTGGAACTGGCGACCGGGGAGCTGTTTTTT.

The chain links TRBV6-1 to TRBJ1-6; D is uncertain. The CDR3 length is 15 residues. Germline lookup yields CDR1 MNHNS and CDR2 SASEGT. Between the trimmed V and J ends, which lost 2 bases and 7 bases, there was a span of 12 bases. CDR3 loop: CASSEWKQLNSPLHF. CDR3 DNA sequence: TGTGCCAGCAGTGAATGGAAACAACTCAATTCACCCCTCCACTTT.

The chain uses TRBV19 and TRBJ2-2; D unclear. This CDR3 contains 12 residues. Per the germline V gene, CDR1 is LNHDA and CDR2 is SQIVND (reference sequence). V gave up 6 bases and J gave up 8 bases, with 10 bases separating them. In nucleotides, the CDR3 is TGTGCCAGTAGCTTCAGGTTGGGGGAGCTGTTTTTT. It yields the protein CASSFRLGELFF. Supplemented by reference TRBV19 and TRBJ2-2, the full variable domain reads DGGITQSPKYLFRKEGQNVTLSCEQNLNHDAMYWYRQDPGQGLRLIYYSQIVNDFQKGDIAEGYSVSREKKESFPLTVTSAQKNPTAFYLCASSFRLGELFFGEGSRLTVL.

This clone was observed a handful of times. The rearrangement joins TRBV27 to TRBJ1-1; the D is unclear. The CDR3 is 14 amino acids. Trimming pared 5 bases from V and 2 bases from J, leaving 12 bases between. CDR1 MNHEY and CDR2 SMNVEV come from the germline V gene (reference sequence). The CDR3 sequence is CASSPTRINTEAFF. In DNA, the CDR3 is TGTGCCAGCAGTCCCACTCGGATCAACACTGAAGCTTTCTTT.

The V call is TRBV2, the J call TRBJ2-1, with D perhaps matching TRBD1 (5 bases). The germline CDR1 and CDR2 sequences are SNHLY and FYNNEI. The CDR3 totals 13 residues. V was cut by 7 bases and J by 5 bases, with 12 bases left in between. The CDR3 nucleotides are TGTGCCAGCAAATGGGGCCCGAACAATGAGCAGTTCTTC. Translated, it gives CASKWGPNNEQFF. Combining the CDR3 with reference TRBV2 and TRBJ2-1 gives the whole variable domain EPEVTQTPSHQVTQMGQEVILRCVPISNHLYFYWYRQILGQKVEFLVSFYNNEISEKSEIFDDQFSVERPDGSNFTLKIRSTKLEDSAMYFCASKWGPNNEQFFGPGTRLTVL.

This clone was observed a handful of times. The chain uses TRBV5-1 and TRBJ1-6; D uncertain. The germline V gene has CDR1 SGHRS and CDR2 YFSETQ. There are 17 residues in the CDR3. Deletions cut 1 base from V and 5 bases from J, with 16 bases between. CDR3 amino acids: CASSLPSGGNDNSPLHF. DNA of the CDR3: TGCGCCAGCAGCTTGCCATCCGGAGGGAACGATAATTCACCCCTCCACTTT. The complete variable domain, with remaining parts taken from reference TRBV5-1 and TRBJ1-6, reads KAGVTQTPRYLIKTRGQQVTLSCSPISGHRSVSWYQQTPGQGLQFLFEYFSETQRNKGNFPGRFSGRQFSNSRSEMNVSTLELGDSALYLCASSLPSGGNDNSPLHFGNGTRLTVT.

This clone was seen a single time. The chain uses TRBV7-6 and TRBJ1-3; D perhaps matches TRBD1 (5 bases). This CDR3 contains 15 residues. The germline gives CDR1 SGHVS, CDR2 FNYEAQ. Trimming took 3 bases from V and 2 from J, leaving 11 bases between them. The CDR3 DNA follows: TGTGCCAGCAGCTTGAAGGGACCTCCTGGAAACACCATATATTTT. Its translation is CASSLKGPPGNTIYF.

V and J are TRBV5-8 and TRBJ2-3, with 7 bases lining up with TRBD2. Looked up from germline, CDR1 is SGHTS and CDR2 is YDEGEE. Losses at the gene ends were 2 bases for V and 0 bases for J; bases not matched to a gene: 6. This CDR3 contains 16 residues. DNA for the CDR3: TGTGCCAGCAGCTTCGGGAGCGGGGCTAGCACAGATACGCAGTATTTT. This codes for CASSFGSGASTDTQYF.